This T cell receptor beta chain was profiled in a study of blood T cells in healthy people across ages. Study-wide results and caveats: As age increased, TCR beta diversity per million T cells fell in a roughly linear fashion. Any changes in expanded clonotypes were possibly confounded, as donor CMV status remained unknown.

With respect to this clonotype: Its antigen is undetermined.

PCR was performed a second time for 7 to 11 cycles using a sample-barcoded 5' primer and a J-beta primer mix. TCRdb re-called the 5' RACE reads with MiXCR, one entry per CDR3 protein. Here the sample spans about 670,000 distinct CDR3 sequences, around 50% being singletons. V lost 0 bases and J 9 bases, leaving 13 bases between the germline ends. This CDR3 region has 14 residues. CDR1 is SGHRS and CDR2 is YFSETQ in the germline V gene. This chain links TRBV5-1 with TRBJ2-1; possible D gene TRBD1, 5 bases. This TCR was sampled from a woman of 80 years or more in good health. The sequencing sample was made of blood. The CDR3 bases are TGCGCCAGCAGCTTGGGGGCAGGGTCAAGTGAGCAGTTCTTC. It is translated as CASSLGAGSSEQFF.